This T cell receptor beta chain was sequenced in a study of response to subunit inactivated influenza vaccine. TCRdb re-derived calls from the RT-PCR reads in MiXCR, one entry per CDR3 protein. This sample has hundreds of thousands of distinct CDR3 sequences, with 15% to 20% found just once. CDR1 and CDR2 (germline): KGHDR, SFDVKD. CDR3 length equals 14 residues. The germline V and J ends were trimmed by 5 bases and 0 bases, with 7 bases remaining between them. Points on this clonotype: The antigen remains undetermined.

Study-wide results and limits: Authors suggested few new T cells are recruited by each seasonal influenza vaccination.

This specimen consisted of CD4+ T cells sorted from PBMCs, obtained 23 to 25 months after vaccination. The sequence was collected from a man between 50 and 75 years old who received an inactivated influenza vaccine. The chain combines TRBV24-1 with TRBJ1-5; D is undetermined. The CDR3, as DNA: TGTGCCACCAGTGTAGGCGCTAGCAATCAGCCCCAGCATTTT. It encodes CATSVGASNQPQHF.